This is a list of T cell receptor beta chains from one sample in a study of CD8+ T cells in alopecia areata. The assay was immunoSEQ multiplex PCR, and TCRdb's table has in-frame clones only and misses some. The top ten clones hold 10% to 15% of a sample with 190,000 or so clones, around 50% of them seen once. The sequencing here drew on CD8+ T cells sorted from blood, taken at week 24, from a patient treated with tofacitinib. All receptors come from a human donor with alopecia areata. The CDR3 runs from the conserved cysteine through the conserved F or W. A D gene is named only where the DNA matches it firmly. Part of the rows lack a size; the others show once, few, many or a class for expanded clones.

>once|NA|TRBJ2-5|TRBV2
TGTGCCAGCAGACAAGAGACCCAGTACTTC
CASRQETQYF
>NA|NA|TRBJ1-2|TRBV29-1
TGCAGCGTCGCCTCGGGCTATGGCTACACCTTC
CSVASGYGYTF
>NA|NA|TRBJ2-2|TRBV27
TGTGCCAGCAGCGAAGTGGTTCCGGTCGGGGAGCTGTTTTTT
CASSEVVPVGELFF
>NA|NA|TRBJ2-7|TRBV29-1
TGCAGCGGCTTGGAACAGGGTTACCACGAGCAGTACTTC
CSGLEQGYHEQYF
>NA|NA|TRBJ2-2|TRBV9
TGTGCCAGCAGCGTACGAAGTCCCGGGGAGCTGTTTTTT
CASSVRSPGELFF
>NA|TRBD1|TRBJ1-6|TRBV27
TGTGCCAGCAGTCATCGGCAGGGGGTAAATAATTCACCCCTCCACTTT
CASSHRQGVNNSPLHF
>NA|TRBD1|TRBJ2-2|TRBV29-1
TGCAGCGTTCAGGGGGCGTACACCGGGGAGCTGTTTTTT
CSVQGAYTGELFF
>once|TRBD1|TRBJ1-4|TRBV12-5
TGTGCTAGTGGTTTGTTATCGGACAGGTTCGATGAAAAACTGTTTTTT
CASGLLSDRFDEKLFF
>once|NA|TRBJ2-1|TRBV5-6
TGTGCCAGCAGCGGGGGGCAGGGTCAGCAGTTCTTC
CASSGGQGQQFF
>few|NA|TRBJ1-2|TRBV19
TGTGCCAGTAGTTGGGGGAACTATGGCTACACCTTC
CASSWGNYGYTF
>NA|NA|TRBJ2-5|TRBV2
TGTGCCAGCAGTGAGCGCGTAGGGAAGAAGACCCAGTACTTC
CASSERVGKKTQYF
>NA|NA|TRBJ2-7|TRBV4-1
TGCGCCAGCAGTCCCGGGTACTCCTACGAGCAGTACTTC
CASSPGYSYEQYF
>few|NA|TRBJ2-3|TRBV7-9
TGTGCCAGCAGCTCGATACACGGGGGCACAGATACGCAGTATTTT
CASSSIHGGTDTQYF
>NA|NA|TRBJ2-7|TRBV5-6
TGTGCCAGCAGCTTGGAGCCTAGCATTGACTACGAGCAGTACTTC
CASSLEPSIDYEQYF
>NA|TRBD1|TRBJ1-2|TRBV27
TGTGCCAGCAGGGTACAGGGGTACGGTACTGGCTACACCTTC
CASRVQGYGTGYTF
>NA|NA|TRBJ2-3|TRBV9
TGTGCCAGCAGCCAGATTCAAGTCGATACGCAGTATTTT
CASSQIQVDTQYF
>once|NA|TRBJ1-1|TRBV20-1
TGCAGTGCTAGTGAGGCGACTGAAGCTTTCTTT
CSASEATEAFF
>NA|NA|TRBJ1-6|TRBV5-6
TGTGCCAGCAGCCTCGTTGACAGCCCGGTACCCCTCCACTTT
CASSLVDSPVPLHF
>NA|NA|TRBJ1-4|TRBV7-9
TGTGCCATGGCAATAGGAGAAAAACTGTTTTTT
CAMAIGEKLFF
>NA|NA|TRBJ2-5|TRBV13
TGTGCCAGCAGCTTAGGGGGTCAAGAGACCCAGTACTTC
CASSLGGQETQYF
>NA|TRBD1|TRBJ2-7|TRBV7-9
TGTGCCAGCAGCGACAGGGCGACCAGCTCCTACGAGCAGTACTTC
CASSDRATSSYEQYF
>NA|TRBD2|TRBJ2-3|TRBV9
TGTGCCAGCAGCGTAGACGGGGGGATCCCAGATACGCAGTATTTT
CASSVDGGIPDTQYF
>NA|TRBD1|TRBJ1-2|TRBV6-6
TGTGCCAGCAGTTACCCTACAGGGGGACACTATGGCTACACCTTC
CASSYPTGGHYGYTF
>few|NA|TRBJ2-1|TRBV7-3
TGTGCCAGCAGCCCCCATCCTCGGGACTCCCACAATGAGCAGTTCTTC
CASSPHPRDSHNEQFF
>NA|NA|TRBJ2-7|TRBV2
TGTGCCAGCAGTGAAGTGGTAGAGCAGTACTTC
CASSEVVEQYF
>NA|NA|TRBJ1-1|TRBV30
TGTGCCTGGAGTGAGCGCACCGGCGGGGCCGATCGGAACACTGAAGCTTTCTTT
CAWSERTGGADRNTEAFF
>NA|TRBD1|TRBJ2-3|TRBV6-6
TGTGCCAGCAGTACCGGACAGGGAGGAGATACGCAGTATTTT
CASSTGQGGDTQYF
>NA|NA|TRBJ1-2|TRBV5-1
TGCGCCAGCAGCTTGTCACAGGCTAACTATGGCTACACCTTC
CASSLSQANYGYTF
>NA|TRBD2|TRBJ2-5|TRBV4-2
TGTGCCAGCAGCCAAGAGGCGGCTAGCGGGGGGGAAGAGACCCAGTACTTC
CASSQEAASGGEETQYF
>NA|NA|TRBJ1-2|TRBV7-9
TGTGCCAGCAGCCCTACCAGGGCGAACTATGGCTACACCTTC
CASSPTRANYGYTF
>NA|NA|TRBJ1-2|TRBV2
TGTGCCAGCCGAGGGACGGATAACTATGGCTACACCTTC
CASRGTDNYGYTF
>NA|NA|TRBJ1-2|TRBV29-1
TGCAGCGTTGAAGAAGGATCTGAGACTAACTATGGCTACACCTTC
CSVEEGSETNYGYTF
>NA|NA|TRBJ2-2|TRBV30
TGTGCCTGGACGGGGTTTAAGGAAACCGGGGAGCTGTTTTTT
CAWTGFKETGELFF
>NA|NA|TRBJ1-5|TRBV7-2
TGTGCCAGCAGCTTAGGGGGGAAAAATCAGCCCCAGCATTTT
CASSLGGKNQPQHF
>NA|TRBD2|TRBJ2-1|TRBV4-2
TGTGCCAGCAGCCTACTAGCGGGGGACGAGCAGTTCTTC
CASSLLAGDEQFF
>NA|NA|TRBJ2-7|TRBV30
TGTGCCTGGAGTCCTAGGGGAGATGGGCAGTACTTC
CAWSPRGDGQYF
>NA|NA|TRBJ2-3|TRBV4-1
TGCGCCAGCAGCCAAAAGGATCCAGAGACTCAGTATTTT
CASSQKDPETQYF
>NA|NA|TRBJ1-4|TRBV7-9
TGTGCCAGCAGCGCGGGGCAAACTAATGAAAAACTGTTTTTT
CASSAGQTNEKLFF
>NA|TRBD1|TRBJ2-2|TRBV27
TGTGCCAGCAGTTTTCCCGAGACAGGGAGAAACACCGGGGAGCTGTTTTTT
CASSFPETGRNTGELFF
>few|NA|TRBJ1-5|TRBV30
TGTGCCTGGAGCATGGGGAGCAATCAGCCCCAGCATTTT
CAWSMGSNQPQHF
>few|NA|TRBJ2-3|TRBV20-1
TGCAGTGCTAGGAGCACCAATACGCAGTATTTT
CSARSTNTQYF
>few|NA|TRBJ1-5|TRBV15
TGTGCCACCAGCCTCAGCCGGGACCGCAGTTTAATGACCCAGCATTTT
CATSLSRDRSLMTQHF
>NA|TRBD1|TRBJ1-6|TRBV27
TGTGCCAGCAGTTCCTCGACAGGGCATTCACCCCTCCACTTT
CASSSSTGHSPLHF
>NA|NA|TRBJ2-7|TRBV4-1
TGCGCCAGCAGCCAAGAACCAGAGTTCTACGAGCAGTACTTC
CASSQEPEFYEQYF